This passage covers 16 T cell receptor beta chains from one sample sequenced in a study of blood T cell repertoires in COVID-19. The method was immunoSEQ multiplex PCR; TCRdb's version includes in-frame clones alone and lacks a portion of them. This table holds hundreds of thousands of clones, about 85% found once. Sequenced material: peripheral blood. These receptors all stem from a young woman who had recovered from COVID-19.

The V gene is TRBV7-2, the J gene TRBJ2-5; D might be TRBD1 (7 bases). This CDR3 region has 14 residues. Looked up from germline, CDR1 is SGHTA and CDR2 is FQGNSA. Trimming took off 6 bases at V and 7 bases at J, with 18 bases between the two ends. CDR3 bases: TGTGCCAGCAGACAAGGGACAGCGGGTGGGACCCAGTACTTC. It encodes CASRQGTAGGTQYF. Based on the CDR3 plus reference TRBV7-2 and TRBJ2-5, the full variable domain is GAGVSQSPSNKVTEKGKDVELRCDPISGHTALYWYRQSLGQGLEFLIYFQGNSAPDKSGLPSDRFSAERTGGSVSTLTIQRTQQEDSAVYLCASRQGTAGGTQYFGPGTRLLVL.

This CDR3 reads CASTSGGSGANVLTF. The CDR3 DNA is TGTGCCAGCACCTCGGGGGGCTCTGGGGCCAACGTCCTGACTTTC. J is TRBJ2-6 and V is TRBV7-2, with TRBD2 matching 7 bases. V shed 7 bases and J 0 bases; nucleotides not matched to a gene: 3. Germline loops: CDR1 SGHTA, CDR2 FQGNSA. The CDR3 totals 15 residues.

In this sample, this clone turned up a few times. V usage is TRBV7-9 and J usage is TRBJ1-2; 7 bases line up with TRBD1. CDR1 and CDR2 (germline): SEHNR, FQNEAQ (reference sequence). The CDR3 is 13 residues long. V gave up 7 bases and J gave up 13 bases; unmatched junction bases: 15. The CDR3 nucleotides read TGTGCCAGCAACATCGAAGACAGGGAAGAGGCCACCTTC. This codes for CASNIEDREEATF.

CDR3 loop: CASGLLVGSGRNNEQFF. The CDR3 DNA reads as TGTGCTAGTGGTTTGTTGGTGGGGAGCGGGCGCAACAATGAGCAGTTCTTC. This chain joins TRBV12-5 and TRBJ2-1, with D possibly TRBD2 on 6 matching bases. Germline CDR1 reads LGHNT; CDR2 reads FRNRAP. V lost 2 bases and J lost 5, with 19 bases in between. This CDR3 contains 17 residues.

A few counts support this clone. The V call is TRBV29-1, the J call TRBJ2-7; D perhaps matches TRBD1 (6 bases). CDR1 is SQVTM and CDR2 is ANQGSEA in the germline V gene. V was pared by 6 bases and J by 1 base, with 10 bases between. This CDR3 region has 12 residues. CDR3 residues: CSVRQESYEQYF. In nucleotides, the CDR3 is TGCAGCGTCAGACAGGAGTCCTACGAGCAGTACTTC.

The CDR3 here is CASTWQGPSYNEQFF. The DNA of the CDR3 is TGTGCCAGCACCTGGCAGGGGCCCTCCTACAATGAGCAGTTCTTC. This sequence joins TRBV2 and TRBJ2-1; D possibly corresponds to TRBD1 (6 bases). The CDR3 consists of 15 residues. Germline V lookup: CDR1 SNHLY, CDR2 FYNNEI. The V gene lost 7 bases and the J gene lost 0 bases, with 13 bases spanning the gap.

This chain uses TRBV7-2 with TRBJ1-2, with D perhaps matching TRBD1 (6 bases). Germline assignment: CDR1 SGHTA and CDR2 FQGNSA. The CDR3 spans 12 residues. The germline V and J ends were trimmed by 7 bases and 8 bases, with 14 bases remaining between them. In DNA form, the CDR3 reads TGTGCCAGCACCACCCAGGGGTCGGGCTACACCTTC. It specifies CASTTQGSGYTF.

Here the CDR3 reads CASSLGGRGTDTQYF. CDR3 nucleotide sequence: TGTGCCAGCAGCCTCGGCGGTAGGGGAACAGATACGCAGTATTTT. This sequence joins TRBV6-6 and TRBJ2-3; perhaps TRBD1 as D (5 bases). The CDR3 runs to 15 residues. From germline, CDR1 is MNHNY and CDR2 SVGAGI (reference sequence). Trimming left V 6 bases short and J 3 bases short, with 16 bases between.

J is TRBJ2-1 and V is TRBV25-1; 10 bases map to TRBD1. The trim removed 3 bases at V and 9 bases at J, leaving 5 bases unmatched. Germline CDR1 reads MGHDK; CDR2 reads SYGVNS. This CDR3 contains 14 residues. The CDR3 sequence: CASSDPTGGTEQFF. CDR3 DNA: TGTGCCAGCAGTGATCCGACAGGGGGCACTGAGCAGTTCTTC. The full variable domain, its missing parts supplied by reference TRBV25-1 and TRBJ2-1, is EADIYQTPRYLVIGTGKKITLECSQTMGHDKMYWYQQDPGMELHLIHYSYGVNSTEKGDLSSESTVSRIRTEHFPLTLESARPSHTSQYLCASSDPTGGTEQFFGPGTRLTVL.

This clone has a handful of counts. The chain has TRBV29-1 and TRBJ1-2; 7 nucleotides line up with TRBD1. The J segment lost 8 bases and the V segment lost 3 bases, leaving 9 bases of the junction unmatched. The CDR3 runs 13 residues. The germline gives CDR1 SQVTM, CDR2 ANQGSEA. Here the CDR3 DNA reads TGCAGCGTTGATAAGGGGGCCTCGGGAGGCTACACCTTC. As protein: CSVDKGASGGYTF.

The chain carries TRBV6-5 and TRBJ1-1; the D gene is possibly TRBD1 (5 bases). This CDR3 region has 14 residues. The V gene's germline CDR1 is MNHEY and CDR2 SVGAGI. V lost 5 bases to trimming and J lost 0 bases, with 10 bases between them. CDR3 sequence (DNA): TGTGCCAGCAGTCGGAACAGGCTGAACACTGAAGCTTTCTTT. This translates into CASSRNRLNTEAFF.

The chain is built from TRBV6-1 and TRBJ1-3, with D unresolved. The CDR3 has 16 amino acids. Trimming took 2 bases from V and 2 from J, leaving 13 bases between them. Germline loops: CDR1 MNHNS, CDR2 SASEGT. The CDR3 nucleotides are TGTGCCAGCAGTGAATGGAGGCAGCAACCTGGAAACACCATATATTTT. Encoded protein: CASSEWRQQPGNTIYF.

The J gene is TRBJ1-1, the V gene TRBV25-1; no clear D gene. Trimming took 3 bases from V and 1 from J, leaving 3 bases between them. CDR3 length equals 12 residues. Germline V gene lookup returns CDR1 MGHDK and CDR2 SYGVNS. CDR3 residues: CASSDRNTEAFF. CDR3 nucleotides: TGTGCCAGCAGTGACCGGAACACTGAAGCTTTCTTT.

The CDR3 here is CASSGEMDRYYEQYF. As DNA, the CDR3 is TGTGCCAGCAGCGGGGAAATGGACAGATACTACGAGCAGTACTTC. The V and J genes are TRBV7-9 and TRBJ2-7, with D possibly TRBD1 on 6 matching bases. The germline V gene encodes CDR1 SEHNR and CDR2 FQNEAQ (reference sequence). The CDR3 covers 15 residues. With 5 bases removed from V and 3 bases from J, the gap between germline ends came to 17 bases.

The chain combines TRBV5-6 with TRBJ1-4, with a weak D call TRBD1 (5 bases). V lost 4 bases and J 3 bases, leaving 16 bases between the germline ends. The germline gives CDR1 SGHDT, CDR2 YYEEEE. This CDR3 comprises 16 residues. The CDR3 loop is CASSHPSGAANEKLFF. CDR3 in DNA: TGTGCCAGCAGCCATCCTAGCGGGGCTGCTAATGAAAAACTGTTTTTT.

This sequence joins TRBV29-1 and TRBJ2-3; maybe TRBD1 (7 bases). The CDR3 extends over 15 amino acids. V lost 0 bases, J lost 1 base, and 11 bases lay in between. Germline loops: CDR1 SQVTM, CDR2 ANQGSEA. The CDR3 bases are TGCAGCGTTGAAGAAGGCAGGGGGGGCACAGATACGCAGTATTTT. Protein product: CSVEEGRGGTDTQYF.